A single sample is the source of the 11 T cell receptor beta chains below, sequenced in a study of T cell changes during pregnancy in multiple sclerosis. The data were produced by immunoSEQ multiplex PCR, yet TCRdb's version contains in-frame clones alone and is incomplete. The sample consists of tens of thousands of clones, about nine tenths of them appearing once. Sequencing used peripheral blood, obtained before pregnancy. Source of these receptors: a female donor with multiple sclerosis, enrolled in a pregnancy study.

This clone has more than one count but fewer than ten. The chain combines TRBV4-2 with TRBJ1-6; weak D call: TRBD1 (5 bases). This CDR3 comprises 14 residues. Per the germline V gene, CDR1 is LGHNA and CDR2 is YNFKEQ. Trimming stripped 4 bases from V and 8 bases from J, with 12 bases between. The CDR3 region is CASSPDGGYSPLHF. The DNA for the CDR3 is TGTGCCAGCAGCCCGGACGGGGGGTATTCACCCCTCCACTTT.

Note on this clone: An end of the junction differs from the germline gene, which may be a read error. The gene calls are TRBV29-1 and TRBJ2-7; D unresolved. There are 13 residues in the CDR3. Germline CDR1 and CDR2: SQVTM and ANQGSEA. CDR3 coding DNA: TGCAGCGCTGAAGGAGACAACTCCTACGAGCAGTACTTC. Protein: CSAEGDNSYEQYF.

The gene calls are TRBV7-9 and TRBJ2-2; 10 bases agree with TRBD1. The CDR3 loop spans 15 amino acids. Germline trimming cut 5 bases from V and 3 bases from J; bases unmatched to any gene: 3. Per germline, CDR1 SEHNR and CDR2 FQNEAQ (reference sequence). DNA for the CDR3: TGTGCCAGCAGCCCGGGACAGGGGTACACCGGGGAGCTGTTTTTT. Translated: CASSPGQGYTGELFF.

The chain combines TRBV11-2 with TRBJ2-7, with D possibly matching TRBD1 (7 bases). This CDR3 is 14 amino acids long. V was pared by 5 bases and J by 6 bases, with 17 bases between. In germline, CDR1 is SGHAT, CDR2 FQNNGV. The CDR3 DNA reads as TGTGCCAGCAGCGCAGGGGGGCTCGAAGGCGAGCAGTACTTC. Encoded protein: CASSAGGLEGEQYF.

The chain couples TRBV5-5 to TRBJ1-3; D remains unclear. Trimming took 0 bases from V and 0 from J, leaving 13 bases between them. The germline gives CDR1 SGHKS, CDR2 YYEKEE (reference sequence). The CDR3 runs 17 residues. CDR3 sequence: CASSLAASPDSGNTIYF. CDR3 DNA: TGTGCCAGCAGCTTGGCAGCGAGCCCCGACTCTGGAAACACCATATATTTT.

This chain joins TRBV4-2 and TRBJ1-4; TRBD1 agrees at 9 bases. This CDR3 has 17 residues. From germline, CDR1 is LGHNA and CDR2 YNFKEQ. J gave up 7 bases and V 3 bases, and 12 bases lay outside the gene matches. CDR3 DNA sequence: TGTGCCAGCAGCCAGGATTGGGCACAGGGGGCGGGTGAAAAACTGTTTTTT. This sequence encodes CASSQDWAQGAGEKLFF.

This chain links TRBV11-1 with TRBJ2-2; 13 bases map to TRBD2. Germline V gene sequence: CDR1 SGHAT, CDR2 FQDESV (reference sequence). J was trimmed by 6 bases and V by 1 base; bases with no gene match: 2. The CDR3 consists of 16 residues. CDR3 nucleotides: TGTGCCAGCAGCTTAGGACTAGCGGGAGGTGCCGGGGAGCTGTTTTTT. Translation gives CASSLGLAGGAGELFF. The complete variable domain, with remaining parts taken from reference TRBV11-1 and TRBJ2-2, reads EAEVAQSPRYKITEKSQAVAFWCDPISGHATLYWYRQILGQGPELLVQFQDESVVDDSQLPKDRFSAERLKGVDSTLKIQPAELGDSAMYLCASSLGLAGGAGELFFGEGSRLTVL.

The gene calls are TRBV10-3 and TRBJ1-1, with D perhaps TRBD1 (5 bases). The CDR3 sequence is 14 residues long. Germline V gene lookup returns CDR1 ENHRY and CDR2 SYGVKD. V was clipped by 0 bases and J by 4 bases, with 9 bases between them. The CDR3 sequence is CAISESDSPTEAFF. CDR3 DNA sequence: TGTGCCATCAGTGAGTCAGACAGTCCCACTGAAGCTTTCTTT.

For the CDR3, the DNA is TGCGCCAGCAGCCAGGGGCTAGCGGGAGCCAATGAGCAGTTCTTC. Translating it yields CASSQGLAGANEQFF. The chain has TRBV5-1 and TRBJ2-1, with 10 bases fitting TRBD2. The CDR3 is 15 amino acids. The germline V gene encodes CDR1 SGHRS and CDR2 YFSETQ. V gave up 4 bases and J gave up 6 bases; unmatched junction bases: 7. The whole variable domain, filled in from reference TRBV5-1 and TRBJ2-1, reads KAGVTQTPRYLIKTRGQQVTLSCSPISGHRSVSWYQQTPGQGLQFLFEYFSETQRNKGNFPGRFSGRQFSNSRSEMNVSTLELGDSALYLCASSQGLAGANEQFFGPGTRLTVL.

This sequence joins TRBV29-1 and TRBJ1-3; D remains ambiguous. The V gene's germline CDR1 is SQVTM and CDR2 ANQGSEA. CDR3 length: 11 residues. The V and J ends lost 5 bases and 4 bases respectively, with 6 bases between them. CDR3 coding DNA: TGCAGCGTTTCCCGGGGAAACACCATATATTTT. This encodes CSVSRGNTIYF.

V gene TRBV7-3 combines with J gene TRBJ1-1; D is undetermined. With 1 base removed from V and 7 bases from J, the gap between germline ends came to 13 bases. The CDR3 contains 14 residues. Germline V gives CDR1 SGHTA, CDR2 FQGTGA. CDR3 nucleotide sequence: TGTGCCAGCAGCTTAAACAGAGATAAGGATGAAGCTTTCTTT. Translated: CASSLNRDKDEAFF.